This T cell receptor (beta chain) stems from a study of blood T cell repertoires in COVID-19. Study at large: The United States, Italy and Spain were the sources of the acute and convalescent COVID-19 samples. T cells, B-cell-depleted T cells, or PBMCs supplied cDNA or gDNA.

This CDR3 has 15 amino acids. Germline values: CDR1 SGHRS, CDR2 YFSETQ. The V end lost 1 base, the J end lost 4 bases, and 12 bases lay between the germline ends. The authors' processing: Estimated nucleated cell counts came from reference gene primer amplification. Only in-frame clones appear in the TCRdb table, and some are missing; sequencing was by immunoSEQ multiplex PCR. The D gene and trimming were derived from the DNA, and the V and J assignments and clone size from that table. The data show around 140,000 clones, with roughly 84% seen just once and around 4.8% held by the top ten. Sequenced: peripheral blood. The receptor's source is a human donor in a cohort sampled during active COVID-19. This chain links TRBV5-1 with TRBJ2-1; a weak D match, TRBD1 (6 bases). The CDR3, as DNA: TGCGCCAGCAGCTTGTCAGGGGAATCTTACAATGAGCAGTTCTTC. Translation gives CASSLSGESYNEQFF.